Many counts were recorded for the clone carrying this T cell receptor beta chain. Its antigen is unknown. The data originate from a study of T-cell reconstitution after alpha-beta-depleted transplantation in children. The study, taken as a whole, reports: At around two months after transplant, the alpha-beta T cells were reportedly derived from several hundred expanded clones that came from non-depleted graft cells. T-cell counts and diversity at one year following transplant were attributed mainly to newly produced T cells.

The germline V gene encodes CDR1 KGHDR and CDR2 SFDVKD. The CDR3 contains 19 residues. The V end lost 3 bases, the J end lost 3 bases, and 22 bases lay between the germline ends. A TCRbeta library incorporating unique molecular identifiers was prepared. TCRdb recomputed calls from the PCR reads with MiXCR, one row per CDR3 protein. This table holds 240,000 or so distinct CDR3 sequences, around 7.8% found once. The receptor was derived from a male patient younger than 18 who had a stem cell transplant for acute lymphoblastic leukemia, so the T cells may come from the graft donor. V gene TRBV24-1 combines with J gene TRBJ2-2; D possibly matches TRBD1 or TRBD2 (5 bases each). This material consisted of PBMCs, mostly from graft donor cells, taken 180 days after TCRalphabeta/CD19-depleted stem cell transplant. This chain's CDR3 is CATSDPIPRDALYTGELFF. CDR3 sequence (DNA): TGTGCCACCAGTGATCCGATCCCCCGGGACGCCCTTTACACCGGGGAGCTGTTTTTT.